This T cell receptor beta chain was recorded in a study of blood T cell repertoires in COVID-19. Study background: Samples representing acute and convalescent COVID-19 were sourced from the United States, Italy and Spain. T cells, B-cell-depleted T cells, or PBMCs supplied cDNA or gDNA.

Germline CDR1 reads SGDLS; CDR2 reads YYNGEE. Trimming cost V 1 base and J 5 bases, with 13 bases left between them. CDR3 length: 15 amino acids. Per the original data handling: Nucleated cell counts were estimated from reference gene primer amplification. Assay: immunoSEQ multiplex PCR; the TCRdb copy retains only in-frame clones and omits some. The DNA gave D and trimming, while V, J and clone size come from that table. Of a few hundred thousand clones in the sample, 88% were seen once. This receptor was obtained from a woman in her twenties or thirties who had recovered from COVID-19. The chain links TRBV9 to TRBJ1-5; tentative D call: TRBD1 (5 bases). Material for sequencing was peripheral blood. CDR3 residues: CASSVRGGVDQPQHF. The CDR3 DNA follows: TGTGCCAGCAGCGTAAGGGGTGGGGTGGATCAGCCCCAGCATTTT.